The entry that follows covers one T cell receptor beta chain sequence. This clonotype occurred many times. Its antigen target is currently unknown. No per-base quality is available; no much larger clone lies one base away. This specimen belongs to a study of blood T cells in healthy people across ages (dated by TCRdb to the mid-2010s). For the study in its entirety: In model experiments, template switching captured about one uniquely barcoded TCR beta cDNA molecule for every two T cells. To avoid experimental bias, donors of different ages were distributed randomly across sequencing lanes. The study measured age-related changes in TCR beta repertoire diversity using deep sequencing normalized with unique cDNA molecular identifiers. Four age groups were formed from the donors: young (average 16 years), middle-aged (approximately 40), aged (62) and long-lived (82). Using the same blood draw, the study looked at two additional independent replicas of 1 million unique cDNA reads for two donors, one aged 18 to 30 and the other aged 80 or older. On the study overall, not on this receptor specifically: Total diversity estimates from one million sequenced T cells were considered lower bounds and underestimates. Donor CMV infection status was unknown, potentially confounding age-related changes in expanded clonotypes. Observed TCR beta diversity per million T cells fell roughly linearly with age, and a significant reduction was already apparent by age about 43. A strong correlation was found between observed TCR beta diversity and the percentage of naive T cells measured by flow cytometry. Compared with the aged group, the long-lived group had more naive CD4+ T cells, fewer expanded clones and increased TCR diversity, suggesting age selection. Conclusive comparison of naive and antigen-experienced compartments was prevented by the profiling of bulk unsorted PBMCs.

Systemically healthy Caucasian individuals from Russia, 39 in total and aged about 6 to 100 years, were included as donors. Each donor gave around 9.9 milliliters of peripheral blood, collected into EDTA-treated Vacutainer tubes. PBMCs were isolated by Ficoll-Paque density-gradient centrifugation, with at least 6 million obtained per sample. Total RNA, at least 5.5 micrograms per sample, was extracted from PBMCs with Trizol reagent. For every donor, an aliquot of PBMCs went through flow cytometry to measure the percentages of naive CD45RAhigh/CD27high T cells. The CDR1 and CDR2 encoded by the germline V gene are SQVTM and ANQGSEA. V is pared back by 5 bases and J by 8 bases, with 12 bases lying between the germline termini. The CDR3 sequence holds 11 residues, the cysteine and phenylalanine included. Of the read, only the CDR3 DNA is kept; its 33 bases are in frame from base 1. The library relied on 5' RACE. A second PCR of about 7 to 12 cycles was performed with a sample-barcoded 5' primer and a J-beta primer mix. A template-switch 5' adaptor carrying 12 random nucleotides introduced a unique molecular identifier onto each TCR beta cDNA molecule. Each sample yielded at least 3 million CDR3-containing paired-end reads. First-strand cDNA synthesis was performed from all RNA using the Mint cDNA synthesis kit, with priming by a TRBC-specific oligonucleotide. After uracil-DNA glycosylase treatment, a first 18-cycle PCR used universal primers M1SS and BC2_uni_R on all cDNA. As for how the authors treated the data: Each sample was normalized by randomly selecting 1 million high-quality reads, each carrying a distinct molecular identifier. Instead of being binned into consensus sequences, reads with shared molecular identifiers were discarded. MiTCR, set to a Q25 quality threshold and the strictest error-elimination algorithm, was used for CDR3 identification, clonotype clustering and error correction. A nonparametric unseen species model using Euler transformation provided a lower-bound estimate of total TCR beta diversity. TCRdb reworked the public reads: Q25 trimming with fastp, MiXCR clone assembly, productive beta chains retained. Identical CDR3 proteins give one entry, which carries the most common genes and DNA. TCRdb, not the authors, supplied the V and J calls. This sample lists 1,800,000 or so distinct CDR3 sequences; approximately 39% were detected once. 23% of the sample is in the top ten clones.

The source of this sequence is a human donor in good health. Sequenced material: blood. This sequence uses TRBV29-1 and TRBJ1-2, with the D gene too uncertain to name. In nucleotide form, the sequence is TGCAGCGTTACCGCGGACGGAGGCTACACCTTC. This sequence encodes CSVTADGGYTF. The CDR3, completed at both ends by the reference TRBV29-1 and TRBJ1-2 genes, gives the full variable domain SAVISQKPSRDICQRGTSLTIQCQVDSQVTMMFWYRQQPGQSLTLIATANQGSEATYESGFVIDKFPISRPNLTFSTLTVSNMSPEDSSIYLCSVTADGGYTFGSGTRLTVV.